This TCR beta chain was retrieved from a study of technical replicates of blood from several donors. The method was immunoSEQ multiplex PCR; TCRdb's version includes in-frame clones alone and lacks a portion of them. Of roughly 80,000 clones detected, about 91% appear once; the ten largest clones hold less than 0.3%. In its sample, this clone was seen once. The specimen was T cells isolated from PBMCs. This receptor was taken from a human donor in good health.

CDR3 in amino acids: CASIRGGPNTGELFF. CDR3 nucleotides: TGTGCCAGCATTCGGGGGGGCCCGAACACCGGGGAGCTGTTTTTT. This chain uses TRBV28 with TRBJ2-2; 8 bases align to TRBD2. V shed 7 bases and J 0 bases; nucleotides not matched to a gene: 4. The CDR3 covers 15 residues. Germline CDR1 MDHEN, CDR2 SYDVKM.